These 31 T cell receptor beta chains were sequenced from one sample in a study of blood T cell repertoires in COVID-19. Some clones are missing from TCRdb's copy, which holds only in-frame ones; the method was immunoSEQ multiplex PCR. The table shows under 450,000 clones, with approximately 88% occurring only once. Sequencing input: peripheral blood. These receptor sequences come from a woman aged 45 to 65 with COVID-19, enrolled during active disease.

The chain has TRBV5-1 and TRBJ1-2; D perhaps matches TRBD1 (5 bases). Germline CDR1 is SGHRS and CDR2 is YFSETQ. The V end lost 4 bases, the J end lost 2 bases, and 12 bases lay between the germline ends. This CDR3 region has 14 residues. The CDR3 bases are TGCGCCAGCAGCCCAGTCGGGGGGAACTATGGCTACACCTTC. Amino acids: CASSPVGGNYGYTF. The full variable domain, its missing parts supplied by reference TRBV5-1 and TRBJ1-2, is KAGVTQTPRYLIKTRGQQVTLSCSPISGHRSVSWYQQTPGQGLQFLFEYFSETQRNKGNFPGRFSGRQFSNSRSEMNVSTLELGDSALYLCASSPVGGNYGYTFGSGTRLTVV.

The chain carries TRBV7-8 and TRBJ2-3, with TRBD2 matching 9 bases. Germline-derived CDR1 and CDR2 are SGHVS and FQNEAQ. This CDR3 has 17 residues. With V trimmed by 1 base and J by 11 bases, 16 bases remained unmatched. CDR3 DNA sequence: TGTGCCAGCAGCTTAGTTGAGGCTAGCGGGGCCTTTGGTGTGCAGTATTTT. It specifies CASSLVEASGAFGVQYF.

The chain combines TRBV10-3 with TRBJ2-7; D ambiguous. Trimming shortened V by 2 bases and J by 2 bases, and 4 bases separated the two germline ends. The V gene's germline CDR1 is ENHRY and CDR2 SYGVKD. This CDR3 is 12 amino acids long. The CDR3 region has the DNA TGTGCCATCAGTGAGGAGGCCTACGAGCAGTACTTC. This sequence encodes CAISEEAYEQYF.

The chain uses TRBV10-1 and TRBJ1-1; 11 nucleotides align to TRBD1. Germline loops: CDR1 WNHNN, CDR2 SYGVQD (reference sequence). V lost 6 bases to trimming and J lost 4 bases; unmatched junction nucleotides: 7. This CDR3 spans 15 amino acids. The CDR3 coding sequence is TGCGCCAGCAGCCCCTTTGGGACAGGGGGCACTGAAGCTTTCTTT. This gives the protein CASSPFGTGGTEAFF.

The chain has TRBV18 and TRBJ1-3, with a weak D call TRBD1 (5 bases). CDR3 size: 15 residues. Trimming left V 3 bases short and J 3 bases short, with 12 bases between. The germline CDR1 and CDR2 sequences are KGHSH and LQKENI. The CDR3 nucleotides read TGTGCCAGCTCACCTTCCAGGGAATATGGAAACACCATATATTTT. Its protein is CASSPSREYGNTIYF.

V is TRBV19 and J is TRBJ2-5; 8 positions agree with TRBD1. Germline trimming cut 5 bases from V and 6 bases from J; bases unmatched to any gene: 8. CDR3 length: 14 amino acids. Per germline, CDR1 LNHDA and CDR2 SQIVND (reference sequence). CDR3 nucleotide sequence: TGTGCCAGTAGTGCACAGGGGGTTACGAAGACCCAGTACTTC. Amino acids: CASSAQGVTKTQYF.

The rearrangement uses TRBV30 and TRBJ1-6, with D possibly being TRBD1 (5 bases). V lost 5 bases, J lost 3 bases, and 8 bases lay in between. The CDR3 spans 13 residues. From germline, CDR1 is GTSNPN and CDR2 SVGIG (reference sequence). The CDR3: CAWDSLYNSPLHF. CDR3 nucleotide sequence: TGTGCCTGGGACAGTCTCTATAATTCACCCCTCCACTTT.

The rearrangement uses TRBV9 and TRBJ1-2; 7 nucleotides match TRBD1. Germline trimming cut 3 bases from V and 5 bases from J; bases unmatched to any gene: 7. This CDR3 has 14 residues. The germline V gene has CDR1 SGDLS and CDR2 YYNGEE. The chain's CDR3 is CASSGRGYGYGYTF. CDR3 bases: TGTGCCAGCAGCGGCAGGGGGTATGGGTATGGCTACACCTTC.

This clone was found once. This chain uses TRBV24-1 with TRBJ2-3, with 10 bases identical to TRBD1. Germline V gives CDR1 KGHDR, CDR2 SFDVKD. The trim removed 7 bases at V and 2 bases at J, leaving 2 bases unmatched. CDR3 length: 14 amino acids. The CDR3 sequence: CATRGTGDTDTQYF. CDR3 in DNA: TGTGCCACCAGAGGGACAGGGGACACAGATACGCAGTATTTT.

The CDR3 is CASSVGGSQHF. In DNA form, the CDR3 reads TGTGCCAGCAGCGTAGGGGGTTCCCAGCATTTT. V gene TRBV28 combines with J gene TRBJ1-5; D might be TRBD1 (6 bases). The CDR3 is 11 amino acids. Germline V gene sequence: CDR1 MDHEN, CDR2 SYDVKM. Trimming removed 6 bases from V and 11 bases from J, with 11 bases in between.

The V and J genes are TRBV4-1 and TRBJ2-1; tentatively, D is TRBD1 (5 bases). Germline lookup yields CDR1 MGHRA and CDR2 YSYEKL. The CDR3 is 13 residues long. Trimming took 4 bases from V and 10 from J, leaving 14 bases between them. CDR3 amino acids: CASSLYLHREQFF. In DNA form, the CDR3 reads TGCGCCAGCAGCCTATACTTGCACAGGGAGCAGTTCTTC.

This chain links TRBV5-5 with TRBJ1-4; the D gene is possibly TRBD1 (5 bases). With 3 bases removed from V and 6 bases from J, the gap between germline ends came to 15 bases. CDR1 and CDR2 from the germline V gene are SGHKS and YYEKEE (reference sequence). The CDR3 extends over 15 amino acids. CDR3 in amino acids: CASSSPGRWDEKLFF. In nucleotides, the CDR3 is TGTGCCAGCAGCTCCCCAGGGCGATGGGATGAAAAACTGTTTTTT.

The J gene is TRBJ1-2, the V gene TRBV5-4; maybe TRBD1 (6 bases). The CDR3 extends over 17 amino acids. V lost 2 bases, J lost 1 base, and 18 bases lay in between. From germline, CDR1 is SGHNT and CDR2 YYREEE (reference sequence). The CDR3 loop is CASSFRGPDSFNYGYTF. Written as DNA, the CDR3 is TGTGCCAGCAGCTTTCGGGGCCCGGACAGTTTTAACTATGGCTACACCTTC.

J is TRBJ2-5 and V is TRBV6-5; D possibly corresponds to TRBD1 (6 bases). Germline V lookup: CDR1 MNHEY, CDR2 SVGAGI. The ends were cut back, 2 bases at V and 3 bases at J, with 16 bases in the middle. There are 16 residues in the CDR3. The CDR3 coding sequence is TGTGCCAGCAGTTACAGTGTAGGGGGAAGAAAAGAGACCCAGTACTTC. Translation: CASSYSVGGRKETQYF.

The rearrangement links TRBV6-1 to TRBJ1-2; D not certain. CDR1 MNHNS and CDR2 SASEGT come from the germline V gene. V was trimmed by 1 base and J by 5 bases, leaving 8 bases between them. The CDR3 loop spans 13 amino acids. The CDR3 region is CASSEGYGYGYTF. For the CDR3, the DNA is TGTGCCAGCAGTGAAGGGTACGGGTATGGCTACACCTTC.

This chain connects TRBV3-1 (or the pseudogene TRBV3-2) to TRBJ2-1; TRBD2 is a possible D gene (6 bases). Germline CDR1 is LGHDT and CDR2 is YNNKEL (reference sequence). The CDR3 is made up of 17 amino acids. V dropped 4 bases and J dropped 0 bases, with 16 bases sitting between them. The CDR3 reads CASSPRRRGSSYNEQFF. CDR3 nucleotides: TGTGCCAGCAGCCCCCGGAGGCGGGGCAGCTCCTACAATGAGCAGTTCTTC.

The CDR3 sequence: CASSQASSYEQYF. The CDR3 bases are TGTGCCAGCAGCCAAGCCAGTTCCTACGAGCAGTACTTC. The chain links TRBV3-1 (or the pseudogene TRBV3-2) to TRBJ2-7; D remains ambiguous. Germline assignment: CDR1 LGHDT and CDR2 YNNKEL (reference sequence). CDR3 length: 13 amino acids. Trimming pared 1 base from V and 1 base from J, leaving 5 bases between.

The chain carries TRBV5-1 and TRBJ1-2; possible D gene TRBD1, 5 bases. Germline V gene sequence: CDR1 SGHRS, CDR2 YFSETQ. The CDR3 extends over 13 amino acids. The germline V and J ends were trimmed by 2 bases and 8 bases, with 13 bases remaining between them. CDR3 region: CASSFGGDGGYTF. CDR3 DNA: TGCGCCAGCAGCTTCGGGGGGGATGGCGGCTACACCTTC. Complete variable domain (other parts from reference TRBV5-1 and TRBJ1-2): KAGVTQTPRYLIKTRGQQVTLSCSPISGHRSVSWYQQTPGQGLQFLFEYFSETQRNKGNFPGRFSGRQFSNSRSEMNVSTLELGDSALYLCASSFGGDGGYTFGSGTRLTVV.

The V gene is TRBV30, the J gene TRBJ1-1; D gene unclear. The CDR3 consists of 14 residues. Germline assignment: CDR1 GTSNPN and CDR2 SVGIG (reference sequence). The V and J ends lost 0 bases and 4 bases respectively, with 12 bases between them. The CDR3 DNA sequence: TGTGCCTGGAGTGTAAGCGGATCGGGCACTGAAGCTTTCTTT. It yields the protein CAWSVSGSGTEAFF.

The V call is TRBV10-3, the J call TRBJ1-5; D perhaps matches TRBD1 (6 bases). V dropped 6 bases and J dropped 0 bases, with 21 bases sitting between them. CDR1 is ENHRY and CDR2 is SYGVKD in the germline V gene. The CDR3 runs to 18 residues. The DNA of the CDR3 is TGTGCCATCAGCCACGGGACAACAATACCTTATAGCAATCAGCCCCAGCATTTT. Translating gives CAISHGTTIPYSNQPQHF.

The rearrangement links TRBV28 to TRBJ2-7; D gene ambiguous. Germline V gene lookup returns CDR1 MDHEN and CDR2 SYDVKM. The CDR3 runs 11 residues. Between the trimmed V and J ends, which lost 3 bases and 7 bases, there was a span of 7 bases. CDR3 loop: CASSLIREQYF. The CDR3 DNA follows: TGTGCCAGCAGTTTGATACGGGAGCAGTACTTC.

In this sample, this clone turned up once. The chain links TRBV30 to TRBJ1-1; 8 bases line up with TRBD1. J lost 1 base, V lost 2 bases, and 3 bases had no gene match. From germline, CDR1 is GTSNPN and CDR2 SVGIG (reference sequence). The CDR3 length is 14 residues. The CDR3 DNA reads as TGTGCCTGGAGTACCGGACAGGGGAACACTGAAGCTTTCTTT. It translates to CAWSTGQGNTEAFF.

The V and J genes are TRBV29-1 and TRBJ2-3; TRBD2 matches 10 bases. Germline V gene lookup returns CDR1 SQVTM and CDR2 ANQGSEA. The CDR3 covers 17 residues. The V gene end was trimmed by 3 bases and the J gene end by 2 bases; junction bases not matched to a gene: 11. The CDR3 DNA follows: TGCAGCGTTGAGGTAGCGGGGGGACTCCTCTTCACAGATACGCAGTATTTT. Translating it yields CSVEVAGGLLFTDTQYF.

The V and J genes are TRBV18 and TRBJ2-2, with D perhaps TRBD1 (7 bases). V was cut by 3 bases and J by 1 base, with 33 bases left in between. Germline V CDR1 and CDR2: KGHSH, LQKENI. The CDR3 spans 23 residues. The CDR3 loop is CASSPTGPLIPSATHRNTGELFF. CDR3 sequence (DNA): TGTGCCAGCTCACCGACAGGGCCGCTTATACCTAGCGCGACCCACAGGAACACCGGGGAGCTGTTTTTT.

This clone came up once. The V call is TRBV9, the J call TRBJ2-1, with D perhaps matching TRBD2 (5 bases). The length of the CDR3 is 13 residues. The germline CDR1 and CDR2 sequences are SGDLS and YYNGEE. V lost 0 bases and J lost 8, with 9 bases in between. The CDR3 loop reads CASSVGPGDEQFF. CDR3 sequence (DNA): TGTGCCAGCAGCGTAGGCCCCGGGGATGAGCAGTTCTTC.

This clone was counted a single time. The chain's CDR3 is CASSGILRGRGTGELFF. The CDR3 DNA is TGTGCCAGCAGTGGAATCCTCAGGGGGCGAGGGACCGGGGAGCTGTTTTTT. The chain is built from TRBV2 and TRBJ2-2; TRBD1 matches 8 bases. CDR3 length: 17 residues. Losses at the gene ends were 4 bases for V and 5 bases for J; bases not matched to a gene: 12. CDR1 and CDR2 from the germline V gene are SNHLY and FYNNEI.

The V gene is TRBV21-1, the J gene TRBJ1-1. TRBV21-1 is labeled a pseudogene. CDR3 size: 15 residues. The CDR3 DNA is TGTGCCAGCAGCATCTCCGCCGGAGGGAACACTGAAGCTTTCTTT. Translation: CASSISAGGNTEAFF.

In the case of this clone: The junction differs from germline at one of its ends, possibly a read error. The V gene is TRBV3-1 (or the pseudogene TRBV3-2), the J gene TRBJ1-2; possible D gene TRBD1, 5 bases. CDR3 length: 14 amino acids. The germline V gene has CDR1 LGHDT and CDR2 YNNKEL (reference sequence). The DNA for the CDR3 is TGTGTCAGCAGCCCCAGGGTAGATCGATATGGCTACACCTTC. Translation gives CVSSPRVDRYGYTF.

J is TRBJ2-7 and V is TRBV19, with a tentative D call TRBD1 (5 bases). Germline CDR1 reads LNHDA; CDR2 reads SQIVND (reference sequence). The ends were cut back, 3 bases at V and 7 bases at J, with 10 bases in the middle. The CDR3 spans 12 residues. The CDR3 loop is CASSMGPREQYF. The CDR3 DNA is TGTGCCAGTAGTATGGGGCCACGGGAGCAGTACTTC.

This clone showed up just once. The chain has TRBV6-4 and TRBJ2-1; 15 bases fit TRBD2. The V gene's germline CDR1 is MRHNA and CDR2 SNTAGT. V trimming: 4 bases; J trimming: 6 bases; junction bases outside the gene matches: 1. The CDR3 is 15 residues long. The CDR3 sequence is CASSGTSGGANEQFF. The DNA of the CDR3 is TGTGCCAGCAGTGGGACTAGCGGGGGGGCCAATGAGCAGTTCTTC.

The gene calls are TRBV2 and TRBJ2-5; 7 positions agree with TRBD2. The V and J ends lost 1 base and 4 bases, in that order; junction bases with no gene match: 6. This CDR3 is 15 amino acids long. Germline CDR1 is SNHLY and CDR2 is FYNNEI. CDR3 protein: CASSEVAGEVETQYF. Written as DNA, the CDR3 is TGTGCCAGCAGTGAAGTCGCGGGGGAGGTAGAGACCCAGTACTTC.